The 11 T cell receptor beta chains below come from one sample, sequenced in a study of graft-versus-host responses after intestinal transplantation listed by TCRdb under 2021. Library preparation was by the immunoSEQ multiplex PCR assay. The table was pulled from immuneACCESS by TCRdb, which kept in-frame rearrangements only. Such tables lose some clones; where checked, under half of the loss comes from unresolved V genes, and the rest has no known cause. Present in this sample are about 27,000 clones, 82% of which were seen just once. The ten largest make up roughly 0.7% of the sample. These TCRs' antigens remain unknown. The time point label, read with the paper, signifies: cells obtained before transplantation from donor or recipient. Source: unstimulated CD4+ T cells sorted from spleen or lymph node cells, taken before intestinal transplant. The receptor set was obtained from a human donor who received an intestinal transplant.

V is TRBV5-4 and J is TRBJ1-3; 7 bases are a match to TRBD1. V trimming: 2 bases; J trimming: 4 bases; junction bases outside the gene matches: 3. The CDR3 consists of 14 residues. Germline V CDR1 and CDR2: SGHNT, YYREEE (reference sequence). The CDR3 loop is CASSFDREGNTIYF. The CDR3 nucleotides are TGTGCCAGCAGCTTTGACAGGGAGGGAAACACCATATATTTT.

This clone turned up a few times. The V and J genes are TRBV28 and TRBJ2-1; 12 nucleotides align to TRBD2. This CDR3 spans 14 amino acids. Germline assignment: CDR1 MDHEN and CDR2 SYDVKM. With 10 bases clipped from V and 6 bases from J, the junction kept 7 bases outside the gene matches. The CDR3 sequence is CATLTSGRPNEQFF. CDR3 DNA: TGTGCCACTCTGACTAGCGGGAGACCCAATGAGCAGTTCTTC.

The gene calls are TRBV9 and TRBJ1-6; 10 nucleotides match TRBD1. V trimming: 4 bases; J trimming: 8 bases; junction bases outside the gene matches: 6. The CDR3 consists of 15 residues. CDR1 SGDLS and CDR2 YYNGEE come from the germline V gene. The CDR3 reads CASSSTGGWDSPLHF. Here the CDR3 DNA reads TGTGCCAGCAGCTCGACAGGGGGCTGGGATTCACCCCTCCACTTT.

There are a few counts of this clone. This chain connects TRBV7-2 to TRBJ2-6, with a possible D match to TRBD2 (6 bases). There are 16 residues in the CDR3. In germline, CDR1 is SGHTA, CDR2 FQGNSA. V shed 1 base and J shed 4 bases, with 11 bases lying between them. DNA of the CDR3: TGTGCCAGCAGCTTAGGGAGGGCGCGGGGGGCCAACGTCCTGACTTTC. Residues: CASSLGRARGANVLTF.

This chain uses TRBV4-1 with TRBJ2-7; 15 bases map to TRBD2. The CDR3 has 19 amino acids. Germline V lookup: CDR1 MGHRA, CDR2 YSYEKL. V shed 4 bases, J shed 2 bases, and the junction held 12 bases outside the gene matches. Written as DNA, the CDR3 is TGCGCCAGCAGCCGATGGCAGCGGACTAGCGGGAGGGCCACCTACGAGCAGTACTTC. Translation: CASSRWQRTSGRATYEQYF.

This clone was seen a few times. J is TRBJ1-3 and V is TRBV5-4; maybe TRBD1 (5 bases). The CDR3 has 16 residues. Germline V lookup: CDR1 SGHNT, CDR2 YYREEE (reference sequence). Trimming removed 0 bases at V and 4 bases at J, with 14 bases between. CDR3 bases: TGTGCCAGCAGCTTGGCCTCTGGGACGGGGGGAAACACCATATATTTT. Amino acids: CASSLASGTGGNTIYF.

CDR3 region: CASSPDPNQPQHF. The CDR3 bases are TGTGCCAGCAGTCCGGACCCTAATCAGCCCCAGCATTTT. This chain joins TRBV6-6 and TRBJ1-5; D gene uncertain. Trimming took off 5 bases at V and 4 bases at J, with 9 bases between the two ends. From germline, CDR1 is MNHNY and CDR2 SVGAGI (reference sequence). This CDR3 is 13 amino acids long.

V and J are TRBV4-2 and TRBJ2-3; 7 nucleotides align to TRBD2. Losses at the gene ends were 2 bases for V and 2 bases for J; bases not matched to a gene: 10. The CDR3 is 17 residues long. CDR1 and CDR2 from the germline V gene are LGHNA and YNFKEQ. This CDR3 reads CASSQRTPGLFTDTQYF. The CDR3 nucleotides are TGTGCCAGCAGCCAAAGAACGCCGGGACTATTCACAGATACGCAGTATTTT.

The chain uses TRBV10-1 and TRBJ1-5, with D hard to call. CDR3 size: 14 residues. The germline V and J ends were trimmed by 3 bases and 2 bases, with 8 bases remaining between them. Germline CDR1 and CDR2: WNHNN and SYGVQD (reference sequence). As DNA, the CDR3 is TGCGCCAGCAGTGACGACACAGGCAATCAGCCCCAGCATTTT. Its protein is CASSDDTGNQPQHF.

This clone was seen only a few times. The chain employs TRBV27 and TRBJ2-1; possible D gene TRBD2, 5 bases. The CDR3 spans 14 residues. V was cut by 4 bases and J by 10 bases, with 17 bases left in between. Germline CDR1 is MNHEY and CDR2 is SMNVEV (reference sequence). Written as DNA, the CDR3 is TGTGCCAGCAGTTACTTGAGGTTAAGGGAGGAGCAGTTCTTC. This encodes CASSYLRLREEQFF.

This chain uses TRBV19 with TRBJ2-1, with TRBD2 as a possible D gene (6 bases). CDR1 is LNHDA, CDR2 SQIVND, per germline (reference sequence). CDR3 length: 18 amino acids. Trimming left V 1 base short and J 6 bases short, with 22 bases between. The CDR3 sequence is CASSIGVIAARGGNEQFF. The CDR3 DNA is TGTGCCAGTAGTATAGGAGTGATAGCGGCACGGGGAGGCAATGAGCAGTTCTTC.